These 21 T cell receptor beta chains share one sample of origin, sequenced in a study of blood T cell repertoires in COVID-19. Data came from immunoSEQ multiplex PCR; TCRdb stores just in-frame clones and leaves some out. The table records fewer than 95,000 clones, 90% of them present only once. The sequencing sample was made of peripheral blood. These receptors came from a woman of 80 years or more with acute or convalescent COVID-19.

The chain joins TRBV5-1 to TRBJ2-7, with D possibly matching TRBD2 (6 bases). The CDR3 has 15 residues. Germline V gene sequence: CDR1 SGHRS, CDR2 YFSETQ. The germline V and J ends were trimmed by 3 bases and 6 bases, with 19 bases remaining between them. CDR3 sequence (DNA): TGCGCCAGCAGCTATACCGGGACTGCGGTCTCCGAGCAGTACTTC. This codes for CASSYTGTAVSEQYF. The full variable domain, with the rest looked up from reference TRBV5-1 and TRBJ2-7, is KAGVTQTPRYLIKTRGQQVTLSCSPISGHRSVSWYQQTPGQGLQFLFEYFSETQRNKGNFPGRFSGRQFSNSRSEMNVSTLELGDSALYLCASSYTGTAVSEQYFGPGTRLTVT.

The J gene is TRBJ2-5, the V gene TRBV5-1; tentative D call: TRBD1 (5 bases). The CDR3 sequence is 15 residues long. The V and J ends lost 0 bases and 5 bases respectively, with 14 bases between them. CDR1 is SGHRS, CDR2 YFSETQ, per germline. CDR3 DNA sequence: TGCGCCAGCAGCTTGGGGACCAGGGTTGTGGAGACCCAGTACTTC. This codes for CASSLGTRVVETQYF.

The rearrangement links TRBV6-5 to TRBJ1-6; 9 positions match TRBD1. The CDR3 extends over 14 amino acids. Trimming took 5 bases from V and 10 from J; bases not matched to a gene: 6. Germline V gives CDR1 MNHEY, CDR2 SVGAGI. CDR3 in amino acids: CASSLQGAQSPLHF. For the CDR3, the DNA is TGTGCCAGCAGTCTACAGGGGGCTCAGTCACCCCTCCACTTT.

This clone was observed once. The chain combines TRBV28 with TRBJ2-3, with TRBD2 matching 9 bases. The CDR3 extends over 19 amino acids. Germline trimming cut 4 bases from V and 3 bases from J; bases unmatched to any gene: 17. Germline-derived CDR1 and CDR2 are MDHEN and SYDVKM. The CDR3 loop reads CASSSIAPVREGHTDTQYF. CDR3 DNA: TGTGCCAGCAGTTCCATAGCCCCAGTGCGGGAGGGCCATACAGATACGCAGTATTTT.

The rearrangement links TRBV2 to TRBJ2-3; D possibly corresponds to TRBD2 (6 bases). This CDR3 has 14 residues. Germline V gene sequence: CDR1 SNHLY, CDR2 FYNNEI. V shed 7 bases and J shed 2 bases, with 13 bases lying between them. The CDR3: CASTRDSTTDTQYF. The CDR3 DNA follows: TGTGCCAGCACTAGGGACTCTACCACAGATACGCAGTATTTT.

V and J are TRBV18 and TRBJ2-2; TRBD1 agrees at 11 bases. Germline CDR1 reads KGHSH; CDR2 reads LQKENI. This CDR3 spans 17 amino acids. After removal of 2 bases from V and 5 bases from J, the junction contained 7 bases not matched to a gene. CDR3 coding DNA: TGTGCCAGCTCACCATCCCCGGACAGGGGGCGGACCGGGGAGCTGTTTTTT. This sequence encodes CASSPSPDRGRTGELFF.

The chain uses TRBV9 and TRBJ1-1; unclear D gene. V gave up 0 bases and J gave up 5 bases, with 8 bases separating them. The CDR3 is 13 amino acids. The germline V gene encodes CDR1 SGDLS and CDR2 YYNGEE. The CDR3 nucleotides read TGTGCCAGCAGCGTAGTATCGGGGACTGAAGCTTTCTTT. Translation gives CASSVVSGTEAFF.

The gene calls are TRBV6-5 and TRBJ1-5, with a tentative D call TRBD1 (6 bases). V gave up 6 bases and J gave up 2 bases, with 8 bases separating them. Germline V lookup: CDR1 MNHEY, CDR2 SVGAGI. This CDR3 comprises 13 residues. CDR3: CASRPGGNQPQHF. CDR3 nucleotides: TGTGCCAGCAGACCAGGGGGCAATCAGCCCCAGCATTTT.

The chain has TRBV28 and TRBJ2-1; D not certain. The CDR3 loop spans 13 amino acids. V was cut by 10 bases and J by 0 bases, with 10 bases left in between. Per the germline V gene, CDR1 is MDHEN and CDR2 is SYDVKM. The CDR3 DNA reads TGTGCCACCTTGACAAACTCCTACAATGAGCAGTTCTTC. Protein: CATLTNSYNEQFF.

This sequence joins TRBV11-2 and TRBJ2-1; 10 positions match TRBD2. The J segment lost 2 bases and the V segment lost 1 base, leaving 8 bases of the junction unmatched. The CDR3 is 18 amino acids. CDR1 is SGHAT, CDR2 FQNNGV, per germline. For the CDR3, the DNA is TGTGCCAGCAGCTTAGCCCTCGGGACTAGCGCGCCCTACAATGAGCAGTTCTTC. It yields the protein CASSLALGTSAPYNEQFF.

This clone was recorded a few times. V gene TRBV18 combines with J gene TRBJ1-6, with D possibly matching TRBD1 (5 bases). The CDR3 has 16 residues. Deletions cut 3 bases from V and 7 bases from J, with 16 bases between. Germline lookup yields CDR1 KGHSH and CDR2 LQKENI. The DNA of the CDR3 is TGTGCCAGCTCACCGACTGCGGACCCAGGGAATTCACCCCTCCACTTT. Protein product: CASSPTADPGNSPLHF.

This chain uses TRBV16 with TRBJ2-3; D is undetermined. The CDR3 length is 15 residues. Germline CDR1 reads KGHSY; CDR2 reads FQNENV. V lost 0 bases, J lost 2 bases, and 9 bases lay in between. CDR3 region: CASSQSTHPTDTQYF. CDR3 DNA sequence: TGTGCCAGCAGCCAATCAACTCACCCCACAGATACGCAGTATTTT.

J is TRBJ2-1 and V is TRBV3-1 (or the pseudogene TRBV3-2), with 8 nucleotides matching TRBD2. The CDR3 is 16 residues long. After removal of 4 bases from V and 0 bases from J, the junction contained 5 bases not matched to a gene. Germline V lookup: CDR1 LGHDT, CDR2 YNNKEL (reference sequence). CDR3 nucleotide sequence: TGTGCCAGCAGCCTCCGAAGCGGGAGCTCCTACAATGAGCAGTTCTTC. This sequence encodes CASSLRSGSSYNEQFF.

This clone has only a few counts. V is TRBV5-1 and J is TRBJ1-6; 10 bases line up with TRBD1. This CDR3 comprises 15 residues. After removal of 0 bases from V and 8 bases from J, the junction contained 2 bases not matched to a gene. Per germline, CDR1 SGHRS and CDR2 YFSETQ. CDR3 sequence (DNA): TGCGCCAGCAGCTTGGATGGGACAGGGGATTCACCCCTCCACTTT. The encoded protein is CASSLDGTGDSPLHF. The full variable domain, with the rest looked up from reference TRBV5-1 and TRBJ1-6, is KAGVTQTPRYLIKTRGQQVTLSCSPISGHRSVSWYQQTPGQGLQFLFEYFSETQRNKGNFPGRFSGRQFSNSRSEMNVSTLELGDSALYLCASSLDGTGDSPLHFGNGTRLTVT.

The CDR3 loop is CASSPSGTGKNEQFF. The CDR3 DNA is TGCGCCAGCAGCCCCTCCGGGACAGGGAAGAATGAGCAGTTCTTC. This rearrangement joins TRBV4-1 to TRBJ2-1; 9 bases line up with TRBD1. Trimming cost V 4 bases and J 7 bases; bases outside gene matches: 8. The germline gives CDR1 MGHRA, CDR2 YSYEKL. CDR3 size: 15 residues.

The chain couples TRBV7-2 to TRBJ2-1; D perhaps matches TRBD1 (5 bases). Germline CDR1 and CDR2: SGHTA and FQGNSA. Trimming took 4 bases from V and 7 from J, leaving 5 bases between them. This CDR3 region has 11 residues. CDR3 region: CASSYRNEQFF. Here the CDR3 DNA reads TGTGCCAGCAGCTACAGGAATGAGCAGTTCTTC.

This clone was recorded only once. V is TRBV7-2 and J is TRBJ2-1, with D tentatively TRBD2 (7 bases). The CDR3 contains 14 residues. Germline V gives CDR1 SGHTA, CDR2 FQGNSA. Trimming took off 1 base at V and 9 bases at J, with 13 bases between the two ends. The CDR3 nucleotides read TGTGCCAGCAGCTTAGTTCGGGGAGGGGGTGAGCAGTTCTTC. Translation: CASSLVRGGGEQFF.

This clone was observed a handful of times. The CDR3 DNA follows: TGTGCCAGCAGCGTAGGACCTAGCAACTCCTACGAGCAGTACTTC. Translated: CASSVGPSNSYEQYF. This chain connects TRBV9 to TRBJ2-7; the D gene is possibly TRBD2 (5 bases). Germline V CDR1 and CDR2: SGDLS, YYNGEE. V lost 0 bases to trimming and J lost 0 bases, with 10 bases between them. The CDR3 is 15 amino acids.

The chain recombines TRBV15 with TRBJ2-3; TRBD1 might be the D (5 bases). Trimming removed 3 bases at V and 2 bases at J, with 15 bases between. The CDR3 runs 16 residues. Germline V gene sequence: CDR1 LNHNV, CDR2 YYDKDF (reference sequence). For the CDR3, the DNA is TGTGCCACCAGCAGTATAGGACAAGGGGTCACAGATACGCAGTATTTT. It specifies CATSSIGQGVTDTQYF.

The rearrangement joins TRBV3-1 (or the pseudogene TRBV3-2) to TRBJ2-2; 7 nucleotides match TRBD2. Germline lookup yields CDR1 LGHDT and CDR2 YNNKEL (reference sequence). The CDR3 sequence is 18 residues long. The V gene end was trimmed by 0 bases and the J gene end by 2 bases; junction bases not matched to a gene: 9. The CDR3 DNA follows: TGTGCCAGCAGCCAAGAAGCGAGCGGGGTTACCAACACCGGGGAGCTGTTTTTT. Its translation is CASSQEASGVTNTGELFF.

V gene TRBV6-5 combines with J gene TRBJ1-2; no definite D call. This CDR3 is built from 14 residues. V lost 6 bases to trimming and J lost 6 bases, with 17 bases between them. Germline V lookup: CDR1 MNHEY, CDR2 SVGAGI. The CDR3 is CASSLGSYFDGYTF. The DNA for the CDR3 is TGTGCCAGCAGCCTAGGATCGTATTTCGATGGCTACACCTTC.